Listed here are 21 T cell receptor beta chains from one sample, sequenced in a study of technical replicates of blood from several donors. The protocol was immunoSEQ multiplex PCR, while the TCRdb copy is restricted to in-frame clones and leaves out a portion. The sample has more than 65,000 clones; about 97% are singletons. Sequenced material: T cells isolated from PBMCs. The receptors originated from a human donor in good health.

The gene calls are TRBV6-5 and TRBJ1-5; 7 nucleotides agree with TRBD1. Germline V lookup: CDR1 MNHEY, CDR2 SVGAGI. The CDR3 extends over 16 amino acids. Trimming took 0 bases from V and 9 from J; bases not matched to a gene: 11. DNA of the CDR3: TGTGCCAGCAGTTACTCAACAGGGGCCCTCAGGGGGCCCCAGCATTTT. Its protein is CASSYSTGALRGPQHF.

The chain couples TRBV9 to TRBJ1-5, with D possibly being TRBD1 (5 bases). In germline, CDR1 is SGDLS, CDR2 YYNGEE. CDR3 length: 15 amino acids. Trimming took off 4 bases at V and 2 bases at J, with 13 bases between the two ends. The CDR3 coding sequence is TGTGCCAGCAGCCCTGGACACTTTGGCAATCAGCCCCAGCATTTT. As protein: CASSPGHFGNQPQHF.

The chain carries TRBV7-6 and TRBJ2-1, with 11 bases that match TRBD2. This CDR3 has 14 residues. The V and J ends lost 3 bases and 5 bases, in that order; junction bases with no gene match: 0. Germline V gene data show CDR1 as SGHVS and CDR2 as FNYEAQ. CDR3 region: CASSLGLADNEQFF. As DNA, the CDR3 is TGTGCCAGCAGCTTGGGACTAGCGGACAATGAGCAGTTCTTC. The variable domain in full, with the rest retrieved from reference TRBV7-6 and TRBJ2-1, is GAGVSQSPRYKVTKRGQDVALRCDPISGHVSLYWYRQALGQGPEFLTYFNYEAQQDKSGLPNDRFSAERPEGSISTLTIQRTEQRDSAMYRCASSLGLADNEQFFGPGTRLTVL.

The chain uses TRBV7-9 and TRBJ2-5; 12 bases are shared with TRBD2. This CDR3 is 17 amino acids long. Germline CDR1 is SEHNR and CDR2 is FQNEAQ (reference sequence). The J segment lost 0 bases and the V segment lost 5 bases, leaving 7 bases of the junction unmatched. The CDR3 is CASSPPGLAGYQETQYF. DNA of the CDR3: TGTGCCAGCAGCCCCCCTGGACTAGCGGGGTACCAAGAGACCCAGTACTTC.

This clone was detected once. This chain joins TRBV6-1 and TRBJ1-2; 7 bases align to TRBD1. Germline CDR1 MNHNS, CDR2 SASEGT. The CDR3 has 14 residues. J lost 4 bases, V lost 5 bases, and 7 bases had no gene match. CDR3 amino acids: CASSPGQSIYGYTF. CDR3 sequence (DNA): TGTGCCAGCAGTCCGGGACAGAGCATCTATGGCTACACCTTC.

This chain connects TRBV6-4 to TRBJ1-2, with 8 positions matching TRBD1. V lost 1 base and J lost 4; bases outside the gene matches: 2. Germline-derived CDR1 and CDR2 are MRHNA and SNTAGT. This CDR3 has 14 amino acids. The CDR3 reads CASSDYQGAYGYTF. The CDR3 coding sequence is TGTGCCAGCAGTGACTATCAGGGGGCCTATGGCTACACCTTC.

The V call is TRBV9, the J call TRBJ2-3; TRBD1 matches at 7 bases. V shed 4 bases, J shed 3 bases, and the junction held 8 bases outside the gene matches. The CDR3 sequence is 15 residues long. Germline CDR1 is SGDLS and CDR2 is YYNGEE. The CDR3 DNA follows: TGTGCCAGCAGCCCCGGGACAGAGGGAACAGATACGCAGTATTTT. Protein sequence: CASSPGTEGTDTQYF.

The chain recombines TRBV5-4 with TRBJ2-1; TRBD2 matches at 12 bases. The CDR3 totals 15 residues. Trimming at V came to 4 bases and at J to 5 bases, leaving 4 bases not matched to a gene. CDR1 is SGHNT and CDR2 is YYREEE in the germline V gene (reference sequence). The CDR3 spells CASSPLAGGHNEQFF. DNA of the CDR3: TGTGCCAGCAGCCCCCTAGCGGGAGGGCACAATGAGCAGTTCTTC.

The chain is built from TRBV2 and TRBJ1-5; D not resolved. The germline CDR1 and CDR2 sequences are SNHLY and FYNNEI. This CDR3 is built from 12 residues. Trimming stripped 6 bases from V and 6 bases from J, with 9 bases between. The CDR3 reads CASSPGSQPQHF. CDR3 DNA sequence: TGTGCCAGCAGCCCGGGGAGTCAGCCCCAGCATTTT.

The chain has TRBV29-1 and TRBJ2-7, with TRBD1 matching over 7 bases. CDR1 and CDR2 from the germline V gene are SQVTM and ANQGSEA. The J segment lost 4 bases and the V segment lost 7 bases, leaving 10 bases of the junction unmatched. This CDR3 is 13 amino acids long. CDR3 nucleotides: TGCAGCGGACAAAGGGGGCCATATTACGAGCAGTACTTC. It translates to CSGQRGPYYEQYF.

The chain couples TRBV4-2 to TRBJ2-2, with 14 bases that match TRBD2. The germline gives CDR1 LGHNA, CDR2 YNFKEQ. CDR3 length: 19 residues. Trimming removed 1 base from V and 7 bases from J; junction bases left unmatched: 11. CDR3 sequence (DNA): TGTGCCAGCAGCCAAGGGATGGGACTAGCGGGAGCAGCAGGCGGGGAGCTGTTTTTT. It yields the protein CASSQGMGLAGAAGGELFF.

V gene TRBV6-1 combines with J gene TRBJ2-1; TRBD2 matches 9 bases. CDR1 MNHNS and CDR2 SASEGT come from the germline V gene. The length of the CDR3 is 15 residues. The V segment lost 5 bases and the J segment 7 bases; nucleotides outside the gene matches: 9. Here the CDR3 DNA reads TGTGCCAGCAGTTTAGCGGGAGTAGTTTTAAATGAGCAGTTCTTC. Translating it yields CASSLAGVVLNEQFF.

The V and J genes are TRBV4-1 and TRBJ1-1, with unresolved D. The CDR3 totals 14 residues. V lost 0 bases, J lost 3 bases, and 8 bases lay in between. CDR1 MGHRA and CDR2 YSYEKL come from the germline V gene. The DNA of the CDR3 is TGCGCCAGCAGCCAAGAAAGGGAGTACACTGAAGCTTTCTTT. As protein: CASSQEREYTEAFF.

The J gene is TRBJ2-1, the V gene TRBV29-1, with D perhaps matching TRBD2 (6 bases). Germline V lookup: CDR1 SQVTM, CDR2 ANQGSEA. This CDR3 comprises 13 residues. V was trimmed by 4 bases and J by 3 bases, leaving 10 bases between them. CDR3 sequence reads: CSVGGGNYNEQFF. In DNA, the CDR3 is TGCAGCGTTGGGGGCGGGAACTACAATGAGCAGTTCTTC.

The gene calls are TRBV5-1 and TRBJ2-1, with 8 bases lining up with TRBD2. The CDR3 runs 16 residues. J gave up 4 bases and V 4 bases, and 10 bases lay outside the gene matches. Germline loops: CDR1 SGHRS, CDR2 YFSETQ. Here the CDR3 DNA reads TGCGCCAGCAGCCCCCCAGCGGGAGAGACATACAATGAGCAGTTCTTC. Translation: CASSPPAGETYNEQFF. Drawing the rest from reference TRBV5-1 and TRBJ2-1, the complete variable domain is KAGVTQTPRYLIKTRGQQVTLSCSPISGHRSVSWYQQTPGQGLQFLFEYFSETQRNKGNFPGRFSGRQFSNSRSEMNVSTLELGDSALYLCASSPPAGETYNEQFFGPGTRLTVL.

This chain joins TRBV7-3 and TRBJ2-6; D perhaps matches TRBD1 (6 bases). The CDR3 loop spans 16 amino acids. CDR1 SGHTA and CDR2 FQGTGA come from the germline V gene. Trimming cost V 5 bases and J 0 bases, with 11 bases left between them. The CDR3 DNA sequence: TGTGCCAGCAGCCAGGGGTTGAGCTCTGGGGCCAACGTCCTGACTTTC. This codes for CASSQGLSSGANVLTF.

V is TRBV27 and J is TRBJ1-2, with D possibly being TRBD1 (6 bases). The germline V gene encodes CDR1 MNHEY and CDR2 SMNVEV (reference sequence). V was pared by 6 bases and J by 4 bases, with 15 bases between. CDR3 length equals 14 residues. Here the CDR3 DNA reads TGTGCCAGCAGCAACTCAGGGGATTTCTATGGCTACACCTTC. This translates into CASSNSGDFYGYTF.

The rearrangement uses TRBV5-6 and TRBJ1-2; D remains ambiguous. Germline CDR1 and CDR2: SGHDT and YYEEEE. There are 13 residues in the CDR3. Trimming took 0 bases from V and 2 from J, leaving 5 bases between them. The CDR3, as DNA: TGTGCCAGCAGCTTGGCCCCAAACTATGGCTACACCTTC. Encoded protein: CASSLAPNYGYTF. The complete variable domain, with remaining parts taken from reference TRBV5-6 and TRBJ1-2, reads DAGVTQSPTHLIKTRGQQVTLRCSPKSGHDTVSWYQQALGQGPQFIFQYYEEEERQRGNFPDRFSGHQFPNYSSELNVNALLLGDSALYLCASSLAPNYGYTFGSGTRLTVV.

This clone was detected once. This chain links TRBV10-2 with TRBJ1-2, with D uncertain. Trimming cost V 2 bases and J 0 bases, with 7 bases left between them. The CDR3 contains 14 residues. Germline-derived CDR1 and CDR2 are WSHSY and SAAADI. CDR3 DNA: TGCGCCAGCAGTGAGAGGCAGGCTAACTATGGCTACACCTTC. This translates into CASSERQANYGYTF.

V gene TRBV12-5 combines with J gene TRBJ2-7; 9 bases fit TRBD1. The V segment lost 1 base and the J segment 1 base; nucleotides outside the gene matches: 2. This CDR3 contains 15 residues. Germline V gives CDR1 LGHNT, CDR2 FRNRAP. This chain's CDR3 is CASGLGQGGSYEQYF. In nucleotides, the CDR3 is TGTGCTAGTGGTTTGGGACAGGGGGGATCCTACGAGCAGTACTTC.

The chain uses TRBV29-1 and TRBJ1-1; D remains ambiguous. V gave up 0 bases and J gave up 7 bases, with 6 bases separating them. CDR1 is SQVTM, CDR2 ANQGSEA, per germline. The CDR3 loop spans 11 amino acids. The CDR3 sequence is CSVEDSGEAFF. As DNA, the CDR3 is TGCAGCGTTGAAGACTCAGGTGAAGCTTTCTTT.